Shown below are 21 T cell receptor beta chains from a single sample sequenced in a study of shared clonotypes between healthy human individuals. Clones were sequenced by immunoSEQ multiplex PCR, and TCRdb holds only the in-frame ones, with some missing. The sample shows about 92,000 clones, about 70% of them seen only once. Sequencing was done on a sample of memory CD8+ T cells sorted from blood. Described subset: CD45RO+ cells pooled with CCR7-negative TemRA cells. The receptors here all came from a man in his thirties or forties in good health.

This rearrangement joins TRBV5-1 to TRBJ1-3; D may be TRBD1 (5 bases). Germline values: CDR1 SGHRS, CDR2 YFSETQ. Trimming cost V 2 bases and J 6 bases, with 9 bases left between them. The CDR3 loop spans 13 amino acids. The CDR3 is CASSFGGENTIYF. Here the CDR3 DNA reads TGCGCCAGCAGCTTTGGGGGAGAAAACACCATATATTTT.

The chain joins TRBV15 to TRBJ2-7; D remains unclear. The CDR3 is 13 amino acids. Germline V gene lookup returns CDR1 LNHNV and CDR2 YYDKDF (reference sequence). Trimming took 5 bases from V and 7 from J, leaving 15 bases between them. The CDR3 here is CATSGRDTVEQYF. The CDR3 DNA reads TGTGCCACCAGCGGCAGAGACACAGTAGAGCAGTACTTC.

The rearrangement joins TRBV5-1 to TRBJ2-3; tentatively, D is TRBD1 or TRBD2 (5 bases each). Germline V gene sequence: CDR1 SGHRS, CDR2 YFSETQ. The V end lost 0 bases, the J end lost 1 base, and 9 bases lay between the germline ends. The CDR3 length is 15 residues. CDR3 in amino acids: CASSLGGPGTDTQYF. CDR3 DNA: TGCGCCAGCAGCTTGGGGGGACCCGGCACAGATACGCAGTATTTT.

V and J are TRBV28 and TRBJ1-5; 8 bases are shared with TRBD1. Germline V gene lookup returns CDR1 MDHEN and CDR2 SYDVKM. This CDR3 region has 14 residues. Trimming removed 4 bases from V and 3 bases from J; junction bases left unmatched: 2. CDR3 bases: TGTGCCAGCAGTTGGACAGGGAACAATCAGCCCCAGCATTTT. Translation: CASSWTGNNQPQHF.

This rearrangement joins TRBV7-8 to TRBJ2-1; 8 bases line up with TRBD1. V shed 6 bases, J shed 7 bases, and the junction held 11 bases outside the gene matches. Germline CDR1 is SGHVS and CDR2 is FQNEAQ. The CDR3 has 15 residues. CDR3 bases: TGTGCCAGCAGGTCTACAGGGGGATCGGGGAATGAGCAGTTCTTC. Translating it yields CASRSTGGSGNEQFF.

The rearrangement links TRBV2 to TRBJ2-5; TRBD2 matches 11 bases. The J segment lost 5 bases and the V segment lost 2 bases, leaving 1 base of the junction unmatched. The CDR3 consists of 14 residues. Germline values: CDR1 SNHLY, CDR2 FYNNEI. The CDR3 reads CASSELAGGETQYF. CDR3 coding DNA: TGTGCCAGCAGTGAATTAGCGGGAGGGGAGACCCAGTACTTC.

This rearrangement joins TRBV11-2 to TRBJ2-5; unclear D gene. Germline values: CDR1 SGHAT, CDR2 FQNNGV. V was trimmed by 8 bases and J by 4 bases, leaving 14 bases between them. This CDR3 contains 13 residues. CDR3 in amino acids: CASGAFTAETQYF. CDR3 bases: TGTGCCAGCGGCGCCTTCACCGCAGAGACCCAGTACTTC.

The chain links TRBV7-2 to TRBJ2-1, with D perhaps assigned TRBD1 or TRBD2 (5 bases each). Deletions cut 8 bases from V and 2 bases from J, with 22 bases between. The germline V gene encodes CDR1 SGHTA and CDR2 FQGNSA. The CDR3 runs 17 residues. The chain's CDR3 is CASGTDTSSYPYNEQFF. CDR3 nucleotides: TGTGCCAGCGGGACCGACACTAGTTCCTATCCCTACAATGAGCAGTTCTTC.

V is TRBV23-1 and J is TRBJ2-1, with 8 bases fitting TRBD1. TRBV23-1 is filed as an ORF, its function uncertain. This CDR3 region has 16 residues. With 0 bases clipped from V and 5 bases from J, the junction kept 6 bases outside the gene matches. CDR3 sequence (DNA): TGCGCCAGCAGTCAATCGTCTCAGGGGGCCAACAATGAGCAGTTCTTC. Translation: CASSQSSQGANNEQFF.

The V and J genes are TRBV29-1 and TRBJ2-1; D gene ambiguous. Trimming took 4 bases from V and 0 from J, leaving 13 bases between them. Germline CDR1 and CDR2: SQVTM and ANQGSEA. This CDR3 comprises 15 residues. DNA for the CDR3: TGCAGCGTTGTTACTGACAAGAGCTCCTACAATGAGCAGTTCTTC. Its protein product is CSVVTDKSSYNEQFF.

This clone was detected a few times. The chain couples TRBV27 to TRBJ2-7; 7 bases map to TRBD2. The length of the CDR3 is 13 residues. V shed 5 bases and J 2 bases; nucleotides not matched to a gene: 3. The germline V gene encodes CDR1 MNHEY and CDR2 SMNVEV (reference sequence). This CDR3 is CASSRGGAYEQYF. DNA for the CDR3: TGTGCCAGCAGTCGCGGGGGAGCCTACGAGCAGTACTTC.

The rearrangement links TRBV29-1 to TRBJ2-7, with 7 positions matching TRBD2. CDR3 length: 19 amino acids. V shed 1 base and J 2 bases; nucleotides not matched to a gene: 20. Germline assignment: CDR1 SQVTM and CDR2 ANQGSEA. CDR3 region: CSVEVSVLGRAHRPYEQYF. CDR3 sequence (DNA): TGCAGCGTTGAAGTATCGGTGCTGGGGAGGGCCCACCGGCCCTACGAGCAGTACTTC.

In nucleotides, the CDR3 is TGTGCCAGCAGCCAATCCTGGGGGTTCTCTGGAAACACCATATATTTT. Its translation is CASSQSWGFSGNTIYF. V usage is TRBV7-9 and J usage is TRBJ1-3, with TRBD1 as a possible D gene (5 bases). V was cut by 5 bases and J by 0 bases, with 14 bases left in between. The CDR3 sequence is 16 residues long. The germline V gene encodes CDR1 SEHNR and CDR2 FQNEAQ (reference sequence).

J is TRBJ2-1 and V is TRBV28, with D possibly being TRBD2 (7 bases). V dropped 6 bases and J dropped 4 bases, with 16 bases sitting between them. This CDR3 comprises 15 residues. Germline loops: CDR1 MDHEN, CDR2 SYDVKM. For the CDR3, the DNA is TGTGCCAGCAGACTAGGGGGGGGACCTTACAATGAGCAGTTCTTC. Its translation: CASRLGGGPYNEQFF.

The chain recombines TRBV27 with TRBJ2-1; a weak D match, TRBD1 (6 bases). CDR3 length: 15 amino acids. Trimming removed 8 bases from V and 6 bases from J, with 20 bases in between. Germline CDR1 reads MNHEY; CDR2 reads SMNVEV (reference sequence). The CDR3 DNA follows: TGTGCCAGCGCCGCAAGGCAGGGCAGGGGCAATGAGCAGTTCTTC. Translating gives CASAARQGRGNEQFF.

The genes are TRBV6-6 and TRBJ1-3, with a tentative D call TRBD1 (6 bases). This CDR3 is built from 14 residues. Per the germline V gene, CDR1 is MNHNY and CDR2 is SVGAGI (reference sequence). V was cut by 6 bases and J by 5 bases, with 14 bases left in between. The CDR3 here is CASRARGSRNTIYF. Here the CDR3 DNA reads TGTGCCAGCAGGGCCAGGGGTTCTAGAAACACCATATATTTT.

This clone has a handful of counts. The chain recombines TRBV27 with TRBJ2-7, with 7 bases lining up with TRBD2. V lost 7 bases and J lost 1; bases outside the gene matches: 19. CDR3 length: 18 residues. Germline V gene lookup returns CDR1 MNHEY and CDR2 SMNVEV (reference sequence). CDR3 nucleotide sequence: TGTGCCAGCATAATCCCCCGTAATAGGGAGGGCCATTCCTACGAGCAGTACTTC. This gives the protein CASIIPRNREGHSYEQYF.

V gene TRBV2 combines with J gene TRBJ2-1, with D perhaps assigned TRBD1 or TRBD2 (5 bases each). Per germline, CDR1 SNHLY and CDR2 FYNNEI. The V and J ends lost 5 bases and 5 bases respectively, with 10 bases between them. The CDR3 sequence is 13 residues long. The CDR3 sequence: CASSSGTHNEQFF. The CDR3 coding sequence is TGTGCCAGCAGTTCCGGGACCCACAATGAGCAGTTCTTC. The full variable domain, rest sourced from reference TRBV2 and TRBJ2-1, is EPEVTQTPSHQVTQMGQEVILRCVPISNHLYFYWYRQILGQKVEFLVSFYNNEISEKSEIFDDQFSVERPDGSNFTLKIRSTKLEDSAMYFCASSSGTHNEQFFGPGTRLTVL.

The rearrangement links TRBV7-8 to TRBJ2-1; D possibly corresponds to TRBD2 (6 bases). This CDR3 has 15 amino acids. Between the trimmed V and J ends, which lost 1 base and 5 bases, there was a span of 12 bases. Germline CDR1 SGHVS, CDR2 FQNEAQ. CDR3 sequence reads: CASSLGPGADNEQFF. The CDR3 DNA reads TGTGCCAGCAGCTTAGGGCCGGGAGCGGACAATGAGCAGTTCTTC.

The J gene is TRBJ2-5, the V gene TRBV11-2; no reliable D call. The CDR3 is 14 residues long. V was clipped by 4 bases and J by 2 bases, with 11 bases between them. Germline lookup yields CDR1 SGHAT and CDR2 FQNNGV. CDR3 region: CASSSTGRQETQYF. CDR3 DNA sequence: TGTGCCAGCAGCTCCACCGGCAGACAAGAGACCCAGTACTTC.

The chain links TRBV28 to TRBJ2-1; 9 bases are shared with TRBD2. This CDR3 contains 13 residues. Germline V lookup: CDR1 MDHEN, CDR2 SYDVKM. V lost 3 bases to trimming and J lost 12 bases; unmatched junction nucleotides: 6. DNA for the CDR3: TGTGCCAGCAGTTTGGTAGCGGGAGAGGTGCAGTTCTTC. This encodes CASSLVAGEVQFF.